This record covers a single T cell receptor beta chain. No antigen is known for it. The input lacks base qualities; no much larger clone sits a single base away. Donors formed part of the validation cohort, which comprised 120 subjects and was distinct from the first cohort of several hundred subjects. Spanning cysteine to phenylalanine, the CDR3 consists of 15 amino acids. The CDR3 DNA has 45 bases and is translated from base 1. V is reduced by 1 base and J by 4 bases, leaving a spacing of 14 bases between them. The germline V gene (reference sequence) specifies GTSNPN as CDR1 and SVGIG as CDR2. Libraries were constructed by the immunoSEQ multiplex PCR assay. In the authors' own workflow: A statistical classification framework was developed to diagnose cytomegalovirus status using the catalog of TCR beta chain sequences. TCRdb obtained this table from immuneACCESS and retained in-frame rearrangements with V and J assigned. These tables miss some clones; where compared with another copy, unresolved V genes account for less than half of the shortfall, and the remainder is unexplained. D and trimming were read from the DNA, whereas the V and J calls and clone size are those reported in that table. In this sample the table shows over 250,000 clones, just over 85% of which occur a single time. The top ten clones comprise over 0.95% of the sample.

This sample stems from a study of cytomegalovirus exposure and HLA in healthy donors (dated by TCRdb to the late 2010s). Study-level background: The 666 repertoires of the first cohort and the 120 validation repertoires were produced on the same platform, according to a later analysis. A separate validation cohort of about 110 different subjects was used in addition to the approximately 700-subject first cohort. The aim of the study was to test whether cataloging public T cell receptors could identify signatures of past pathogen exposure. The study combined high-throughput TCR immunosequencing, statistical association of individual TCRs with disease status, and machine learning to predict cytomegalovirus infection status.

What the research found in general, with its limitations: Most TCR sequences were seen in very few donors, while some public TCRs were found in many individuals. In both the original and validation cohorts, the classifier was reported to diagnose cytomegalovirus status with high specificity and sensitivity. According to the authors, the approach could potentially be generalized to other disease states and immunological phenotypes. A later analysis lacked HLA typing for the validation cohort, so it scored co-occurrence in that cohort across all 120 repertoires. In vitro tests confirmed that a few of the cytomegalovirus-associated TCR beta chains recognize cytomegalovirus antigens. Subsequent analysis determined that TCRs grouped into clusters in the first cohort also showed a tendency toward co-occurrence across the roughly 130 validation repertoires, and approximately 94% of cluster scores exceeded 0. A total of around 150 TCR beta chains were listed by the study as associated with cytomegalovirus.

The TCR sequence derives from a young woman in good health and CMV-seronegative. The chain is assembled from TRBV30 and TRBJ1-5; no D segment can be confidently identified. The sequenced sample was PBMCs. CDR3 reads: CAWSAGSLRNQPQHF. At the DNA level, the sequence is TGTGCCTGGAGTGCCGGGAGCTTGAGGAATCAGCCCCAGCATTTT.